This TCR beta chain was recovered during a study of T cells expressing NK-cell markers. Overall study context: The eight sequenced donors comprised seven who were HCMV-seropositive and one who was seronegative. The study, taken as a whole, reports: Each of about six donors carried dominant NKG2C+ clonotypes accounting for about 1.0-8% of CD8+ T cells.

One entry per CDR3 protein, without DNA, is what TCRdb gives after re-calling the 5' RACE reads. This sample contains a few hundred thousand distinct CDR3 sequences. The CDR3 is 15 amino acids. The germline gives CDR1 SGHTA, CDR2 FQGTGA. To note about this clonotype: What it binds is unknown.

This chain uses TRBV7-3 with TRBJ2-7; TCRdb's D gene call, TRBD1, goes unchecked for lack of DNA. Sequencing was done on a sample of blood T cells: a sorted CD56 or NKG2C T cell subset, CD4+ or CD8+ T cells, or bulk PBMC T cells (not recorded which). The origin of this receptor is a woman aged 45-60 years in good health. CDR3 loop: CASSLGPELSYEQYF.